The sequence of this T cell receptor (beta chain) was determined in a study of blood T cell repertoires in COVID-19. Generated by immunoSEQ multiplex PCR, the TCRdb table keeps only in-frame clones and is missing some. The table includes some 130,000 clones, approximately 90% detected once. Seattle patients were enrolled during active infection and followed longitudinally. V lost 3 bases to trimming and J lost 6 bases, with 7 bases between them. In germline, CDR1 is SNHLY, CDR2 FYNNEI. The CDR3 length is 12 residues. J is TRBJ2-3 and V is TRBV2; D is possibly TRBD2 (6 bases). Sequenced input: peripheral blood. This TCR came from a man between 60 and 75 years old with COVID-19, enrolled during active disease. The CDR3 coding sequence is TGTGCCAGCAGTGATCGGGGGGATACGCAGTATTTT. Translated, it gives CASSDRGDTQYF.